The 19 T cell receptor beta chains below all came from one sample that was sequenced in a study of shared clonotypes between healthy human individuals. CD45RO-negative cells were positively selected for CCR7, leaving out terminally differentiated effector memory CD45RA+ cells. Repertoires were generated with immunoSEQ multiplex PCR, while TCRdb's copy carries only in-frame clones and drops some. Here the sample spans about 2.1 million clones, about 92% being singletons. Source material: naive CD8+ T cells from PBMCs. The receptors shown here come from a man younger than 35 in good health. Some clones in this sample may be carry-over from other donors' samples.

V and J are TRBV4-2 and TRBJ1-2; D call uncertain. CDR3 length: 15 residues. Germline V CDR1 and CDR2: LGHNA, YNFKEQ. The V gene lost 0 bases and the J gene lost 4 bases, with 12 bases spanning the gap. The CDR3 nucleotides read TGTGCCAGCAGCCAAGATCGCGGGGTCCCCTATGGCTACACCTTC. Its protein product is CASSQDRGVPYGYTF.

As for this clone: Other DNA variants within this sample encode the same CDR3. The genes are TRBV7-2 and TRBJ2-7, with 7 positions matching TRBD2. Germline V lookup: CDR1 SGHTA, CDR2 FQGNSA. This CDR3 spans 12 amino acids. Germline trimming cut 3 bases from V and 6 bases from J; bases unmatched to any gene: 2. The CDR3 sequence: CASSLGGTEQYF. CDR3 nucleotides: TGTGCCAGCAGCTTGGGGGGGACCGAGCAGTACTTC.

The chain recombines TRBV13 with TRBJ2-7; perhaps TRBD1 as D (5 bases). V was cut by 3 bases and J by 0 bases, with 12 bases left in between. The CDR3 is made up of 15 amino acids. Germline V lookup: CDR1 PRHDT, CDR2 FYEKMQ (reference sequence). The CDR3 here is CASSFPGRPSYEQYF. As DNA, the CDR3 is TGTGCCAGCAGCTTCCCAGGGCGACCCTCCTACGAGCAGTACTTC.

This CDR3 is CASSNTGNTEAFF. The CDR3 region has the DNA TGTGCCAGCAGTAATACAGGGAACACTGAAGCTTTCTTT. The chain couples TRBV28 to TRBJ1-1; D is perhaps TRBD1 (5 bases). The germline V gene has CDR1 MDHEN and CDR2 SYDVKM. Trimming shortened V by 5 bases and J by 1 base, and 8 bases separated the two germline ends. This CDR3 contains 13 residues.

The CDR3 region is CASTDSRGREQYF. In DNA, the CDR3 is TGTGCCTCGACTGACTCCCGTGGCCGCGAGCAGTACTTC. J is TRBJ2-7 and V is TRBV7-9; no reliable D call. CDR1 SEHNR and CDR2 FQNEAQ come from the germline V gene (reference sequence). V shed 11 bases and J shed 6 bases, with 20 bases lying between them. The CDR3 runs to 13 residues.

This chain connects TRBV6-5 to TRBJ2-7; D may be TRBD2 (5 bases). Trimming shortened V by 6 bases and J by 0 bases, and 15 bases separated the two germline ends. The CDR3 has 15 residues. Per the germline V gene, CDR1 is MNHEY and CDR2 is SVGAGI. The CDR3 DNA reads as TGTGCCAGCAGCCCTGAGGGCGCCCTCTCCTACGAGCAGTACTTC. As protein: CASSPEGALSYEQYF.

J is TRBJ2-1 and V is TRBV30; D is unclear. Germline CDR1 reads GTSNPN; CDR2 reads SVGIG (reference sequence). CDR3 length: 8 amino acids. CDR3 sequence (DNA): TGTGCTTACAATGAGCAGTTCTTC. Translation gives CAYNEQFF. Full variable domain (rest looked up from reference TRBV30 and TRBJ2-1): SQTIHQWPATLVQPVGSPLSLECTVEGTSNPNLYWYRQAAGRGLQLLFYSVGIGQISSEVPQNLSASRPQDRQFILSSKKLLLSDSGFYLCAYNEQFFGPGTRLTVL.

The rearrangement links TRBV7-2 to TRBJ2-7; D gene ambiguous. There are 13 residues in the CDR3. Germline lookup yields CDR1 SGHTA and CDR2 FQGNSA. With 4 bases removed from V and 1 base from J, the gap between germline ends came to 8 bases. CDR3 DNA: TGTGCCAGCAGCTCCGCCCAATCCTACGAGCAGTACTTC. Residues: CASSSAQSYEQYF.

V and J are TRBV10-3 and TRBJ1-1; D may be TRBD1 (5 bases). The germline gives CDR1 ENHRY, CDR2 SYGVKD. Trimming pared 4 bases from V and 3 bases from J, leaving 18 bases between. The CDR3 length is 16 residues. DNA for the CDR3: TGTGCCATCAGTGCGGGGCTCGGGGGGGTTGACACTGAAGCTTTCTTT. It encodes CAISAGLGGVDTEAFF.

This rearrangement joins TRBV27 to TRBJ2-3, with unresolved D. Germline V gives CDR1 MNHEY, CDR2 SMNVEV (reference sequence). The CDR3 spans 13 residues. V lost 3 bases and J lost 6, with 10 bases in between. CDR3 loop: CASSFMWGDTQYF. For the CDR3, the DNA is TGTGCCAGCAGTTTTATGTGGGGTGATACGCAGTATTTT.

The gene calls are TRBV10-1 and TRBJ2-2, with 11 bases that match TRBD2. Germline V gives CDR1 WNHNN, CDR2 SYGVQD (reference sequence). The length of the CDR3 is 17 residues. V gave up 6 bases and J gave up 1 base; unmatched junction bases: 7. The CDR3 spells CASSPRTSGRNTGELFF. CDR3 coding DNA: TGCGCCAGCAGCCCCAGAACTAGCGGGAGGAACACCGGGGAGCTGTTTTTT.

The rearrangement links TRBV6-5 to TRBJ2-5; TRBD1 matches 7 bases. The J segment lost 5 bases and the V segment lost 7 bases, leaving 13 bases of the junction unmatched. The CDR3 runs 15 residues. Per the germline V gene, CDR1 is MNHEY and CDR2 is SVGAGI. CDR3 residues: CASKIQGIPWETQYF. The CDR3, as DNA: TGTGCCAGCAAAATACAGGGGATCCCTTGGGAGACCCAGTACTTC.

The CDR3 is CASSQTRSGNTEAFF. CDR3 bases: TGCGCCAGCAGCCAAACTCGATCCGGGAACACTGAAGCTTTCTTT. The chain combines TRBV4-3 with TRBJ1-1; D gene ambiguous. Germline V gene data show CDR1 as LGHNA and CDR2 as YSLEER. The CDR3 totals 15 residues. V was pared by 2 bases and J by 1 base, with 11 bases between.

CDR3 region: CASSPSGSRTDTQYF. DNA of the CDR3: TGTGCCAGCAGCCCCAGCGGGAGCCGCACAGATACGCAGTATTTT. The chain has TRBV7-2 and TRBJ2-3, with 8 bases aligning to TRBD2. The junction had 5 bases not matched to a gene; V was cut back by 5 bases and J by 1 base. The CDR3 has 15 residues. In germline, CDR1 is SGHTA, CDR2 FQGNSA.

The rearrangement uses TRBV11-2 and TRBJ2-5; a weak D match, TRBD2 (6 bases). The end of the DNA aligns better with TRBJ2-7, so the J call may be wrong. The CDR3 extends over 15 amino acids. Germline V CDR1 and CDR2: SGHAT, FQNNGV. DNA of the CDR3: TGTGCCAGCAGCGTTGGGACGGGGGTTTGGTACGAGCAGTACTTC. It yields the protein CASSVGTGVWYEQYF.

In its sample, this clone was seen once. The rearrangement uses TRBV5-1 and TRBJ2-1; 11 nucleotides align to TRBD2. V shed 0 bases, J shed 8 bases, and the junction held 13 bases outside the gene matches. This CDR3 region has 18 residues. Looked up from germline, CDR1 is SGHRS and CDR2 is YFSETQ. CDR3 sequence reads: CASSLVGLAGGLEDEQFF. In DNA, the CDR3 is TGCGCCAGCAGCTTGGTAGGTTTAGCGGGAGGGTTGGAGGATGAGCAGTTCTTC.

The rearrangement uses TRBV28 and TRBJ2-7; D remains ambiguous. V lost 1 base, J lost 11 bases, and 15 bases lay in between. The CDR3 has 13 residues. CDR1 is MDHEN and CDR2 is SYDVKM in the germline V gene. The CDR3 here is CASSLFHLGLEYF. The CDR3 nucleotides are TGTGCCAGCAGTTTATTCCACCTTGGGTTAGAGTACTTC. Based on the CDR3 plus reference TRBV28 and TRBJ2-7, the full variable domain is DVKVTQSSRYLVKRTGEKVFLECVQDMDHENMFWYRQDPGLGLRLIYFSYDVKMKEKGDIPEGYSVSREKKERFSLILESASTNQTSMYLCASSLFHLGLEYFGPGTRLTVT.

The chain links TRBV30 to TRBJ2-3; 11 bases are a match to TRBD2. CDR1 and CDR2 (germline): GTSNPN, SVGIG (reference sequence). V lost 2 bases to trimming and J lost 6 bases; unmatched junction nucleotides: 7. The CDR3 length is 15 residues. CDR3 protein: CAWSSLAGGWDTQYF. CDR3 DNA: TGTGCCTGGAGTTCGCTAGCGGGAGGATGGGATACGCAGTATTTT.

This chain connects TRBV7-9 to TRBJ2-7; a possible D gene is TRBD1 (5 bases). There are 13 residues in the CDR3. V shed 5 bases and J shed 2 bases, with 10 bases lying between them. Germline-derived CDR1 and CDR2 are SEHNR and FQNEAQ (reference sequence). CDR3 coding DNA: TGTGCCAGCAGCGACCGACAGACCTACGAGCAGTACTTC. Translation gives CASSDRQTYEQYF.